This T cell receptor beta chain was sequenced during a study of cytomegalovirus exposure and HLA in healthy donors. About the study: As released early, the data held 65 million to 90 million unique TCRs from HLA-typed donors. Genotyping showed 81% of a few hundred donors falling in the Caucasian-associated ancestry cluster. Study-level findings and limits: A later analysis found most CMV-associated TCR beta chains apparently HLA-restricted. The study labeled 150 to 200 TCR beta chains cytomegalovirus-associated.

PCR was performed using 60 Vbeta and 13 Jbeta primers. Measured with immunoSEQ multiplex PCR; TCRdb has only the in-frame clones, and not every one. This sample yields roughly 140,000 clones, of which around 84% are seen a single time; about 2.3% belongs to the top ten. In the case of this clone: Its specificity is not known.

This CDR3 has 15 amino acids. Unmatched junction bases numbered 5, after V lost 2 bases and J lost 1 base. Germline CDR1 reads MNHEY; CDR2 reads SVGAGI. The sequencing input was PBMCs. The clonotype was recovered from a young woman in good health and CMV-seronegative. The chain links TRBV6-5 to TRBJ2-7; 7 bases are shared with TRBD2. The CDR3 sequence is CASSYGPAGSYEQYF. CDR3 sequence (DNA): TGTGCCAGCAGTTACGGGCCAGCGGGGTCCTACGAGCAGTACTTC.